The TCR beta chain under discussion was sequenced for a study of blood T cell repertoires in COVID-19. The repertoire was sequenced with immunoSEQ multiplex PCR; TCRdb's copy has only in-frame clones and lacks some. The sample lists 120,000 or so clones, 74% occurring once. Germline V gene data show CDR1 as MDHEN and CDR2 as SYDVKM. The CDR3 has 16 amino acids. V gave up 8 bases and J gave up 0 bases; unmatched junction bases: 12. The sequence was obtained from a man aged 60-69 years with acute or convalescent COVID-19. The J gene is TRBJ1-1, the V gene TRBV28, with 7 bases aligning to TRBD1. Source material: peripheral blood. The CDR3 DNA reads TGTGCCAGCGCAATACCGGGACAGAGGATGAACACTGAAGCTTTCTTT. This encodes CASAIPGQRMNTEAFF.